The entry below gives a single T cell receptor beta chain sequence along with its context. Its antigen is undetermined. This sample was included in a study of OX40 agonist ivuxolimab in advanced cancers. TCRdb keeps only in-frame clones here, not all; method: immunoSEQ multiplex PCR. This sample has 45,000 or so clones, with 88% found just once. Study-wide points: Averaged across samples, CD8+ T cells carried more expanded clones than CD4+ did.

Collection of blood occurred at baseline, at cycle 4 day 1, and at cycle 7 day 1. The source was CD4+ or CD8+ T cells sorted from blood, collected in a trial of the OX40 agonist ivuxolimab. This receptor was taken from an adult with an advanced solid tumor such as melanoma, head and neck, liver or kidney cancer.

Written as DNA, the CDR3 is TGTGCCAGCAGCGCCGGGACAGGGTACTCTGGGGCCAACGTCCTGACTTTC. Translation gives CASSAGTGYSGANVLTF. The chain has TRBV9 and TRBJ2-6; 9 positions match TRBD1. CDR1 SGDLS and CDR2 YYNGEE come from the germline V gene. V shed 3 bases, J shed 0 bases, and the junction held 4 bases outside the gene matches. The length of the CDR3 is 17 residues. Together with reference TRBV9 and TRBJ2-6, the CDR3 gives the full variable domain: DSGVTQTPKHLITATGQRVTLRCSPRSGDLSVYWYQQSLDQGLQFLIQYYNGEERAKGNILERFSAQQFPDLHSELNLSSLELGDSALYFCASSAGTGYSGANVLTFGAGSRLTVL.